The 15 T cell receptor beta chains below were found in one sample sequenced in a study of blood T cell repertoires in COVID-19. The table came from immunoSEQ multiplex PCR; TCRdb's copy has only in-frame clones and leaves some out. Of 100,000 or so clones listed, about 86% are singletons. The sample taken for sequencing was peripheral blood. Receptors originate from a man between 60 and 75 years old with acute or convalescent COVID-19.

J is TRBJ2-5 and V is TRBV24-1; D perhaps matches TRBD2 (7 bases). V gave up 4 bases and J gave up 5 bases, with 16 bases separating them. The CDR3 has 15 amino acids. Looked up from germline, CDR1 is KGHDR and CDR2 is SFDVKD. CDR3 nucleotides: TGTGCCACCAGTGAAGGCGGGAGTAGGGGGGAGACCCAGTACTTC. The encoded protein is CATSEGGSRGETQYF.

The chain combines TRBV3-1 (or the pseudogene TRBV3-2) with TRBJ2-1, with D possibly being TRBD1 (7 bases). The CDR3 runs 14 residues. Germline V gives CDR1 LGHDT, CDR2 YNNKEL (reference sequence). V lost 2 bases to trimming and J lost 10 bases, with 15 bases between them. CDR3 amino acids: CASSQFPAGGEQFF. Written as DNA, the CDR3 is TGTGCCAGCAGCCAATTCCCTGCAGGGGGGGAGCAGTTCTTC.

This chain connects TRBV18 to TRBJ1-1, with D perhaps matching TRBD1 (6 bases). This CDR3 has 16 residues. The V end was cut by 2 bases, the J end by 4 bases, with 17 bases between. Germline CDR1 and CDR2: KGHSH and LQKENI. CDR3 sequence (DNA): TGTGCCAGCTCACCAACGGGGGGCTATGACCGCACTGAAGCTTTCTTT. Translation: CASSPTGGYDRTEAFF.

The sample holds a few counts of this clone. The chain uses TRBV7-2 and TRBJ1-5; possibly TRBD1 for D (5 bases). The germline V gene encodes CDR1 SGHTA and CDR2 FQGNSA. V was trimmed by 4 bases and J by 3 bases, leaving 13 bases between them. The CDR3 has 15 amino acids. CDR3 coding DNA: TGTGCCAGCAGCTACGGGGGGGGTACCAATCAGCCCCAGCATTTT. This translates into CASSYGGGTNQPQHF.

V and J are TRBV7-2 and TRBJ2-5; 9 bases line up with TRBD1. Germline V CDR1 and CDR2: SGHTA, FQGNSA. The CDR3 totals 15 residues. Unmatched junction bases numbered 6, after V lost 5 bases and J lost 2 bases. The CDR3 bases are TGTGCCAGCAGCCCCGGGACAGGGTGGCAAGAGACCCAGTACTTC. Residues: CASSPGTGWQETQYF.

This sequence joins TRBV6-5 and TRBJ1-5; 8 bases are a match to TRBD1. The junction had 2 bases not matched to a gene; V was cut back by 6 bases and J by 4 bases. There are 13 residues in the CDR3. The germline gives CDR1 MNHEY, CDR2 SVGAGI. CDR3 coding DNA: TGTGCCAGCAGCAACAGGGGGAATCAGCCCCAGCATTTT. Translation: CASSNRGNQPQHF.

The chain is built from TRBV29-1 and TRBJ2-4; maybe TRBD1 (6 bases). Trimming shortened V by 3 bases and J by 7 bases, and 13 bases separated the two germline ends. The CDR3 has 13 amino acids. From germline, CDR1 is SQVTM and CDR2 ANQGSEA. The CDR3: CSVETGTQNIQYF. The CDR3 DNA reads TGCAGCGTTGAGACCGGGACACAGAACATTCAGTACTTC.

The rearrangement links TRBV6-2 or TRBV6-3 to TRBJ1-1, with D tentatively TRBD1 (6 bases). With 4 bases removed from V and 1 base from J, the gap between germline ends came to 7 bases. From germline, CDR1 is MNHEY and CDR2 SVGEGT. The CDR3 is made up of 13 amino acids. CDR3 loop: CASSSDRNTEAFF. CDR3 sequence (DNA): TGTGCCAGCAGTTCGGACAGGAACACTGAAGCTTTCTTT.

This clone came up a few times. The V call is TRBV2, the J call TRBJ1-1; D is uncertain. The CDR3 has 14 residues. Germline-derived CDR1 and CDR2 are SNHLY and FYNNEI. The V end lost 7 bases, the J end lost 3 bases, and 15 bases lay between the germline ends. CDR3 DNA: TGTGCCAGCACCAAAGAGCAGGCTGACACTGAAGCTTTCTTT. Translation gives CASTKEQADTEAFF.

This rearrangement joins TRBV7-2 to TRBJ1-2, with D unresolved. The length of the CDR3 is 14 residues. V was shortened by 1 base and J by 2 bases, with 8 bases between the two germline ends. In germline, CDR1 is SGHTA, CDR2 FQGNSA. CDR3 in amino acids: CASSLGTDNYGYTF. In DNA, the CDR3 is TGTGCCAGCAGCTTAGGCACAGACAACTATGGCTACACCTTC.

V usage is TRBV5-1 and J usage is TRBJ2-1, with D possibly being TRBD1 (5 bases). With 2 bases removed from V and 7 bases from J, the gap between germline ends came to 16 bases. This CDR3 has 15 amino acids. The germline V gene encodes CDR1 SGHRS and CDR2 YFSETQ. This chain's CDR3 is CASSLIFDSVNEQFF. CDR3 DNA sequence: TGCGCCAGCAGCTTAATCTTCGACAGTGTGAATGAGCAGTTCTTC.

CDR3 nucleotide sequence: TGTGCCAGCAGCCCGGGATCTAACTATGGCTACACCTTC. Translation gives CASSPGSNYGYTF. The rearrangement links TRBV11-1 to TRBJ1-2; unclear D gene. Trimming left V 5 bases short and J 0 bases short, with 7 bases between. CDR1 SGHAT and CDR2 FQDESV come from the germline V gene (reference sequence). This CDR3 has 13 amino acids.

V gene TRBV9 combines with J gene TRBJ2-2; D is undetermined. Germline lookup yields CDR1 SGDLS and CDR2 YYNGEE. V was cut by 4 bases and J by 0 bases, with 10 bases left in between. The CDR3 totals 15 residues. CDR3 in amino acids: CASSSQNANTGELFF. The CDR3 nucleotides are TGTGCCAGCAGCTCACAGAACGCGAACACCGGGGAGCTGTTTTTT.

The chain recombines TRBV10-3 with TRBJ2-1, with D possibly matching TRBD1 (5 bases). CDR3 length equals 12 residues. V gave up 4 bases and J gave up 6 bases, with 7 bases separating them. Germline CDR1 ENHRY, CDR2 SYGVKD. The CDR3: CAISAQGNEQFF. The CDR3 nucleotides are TGTGCCATCAGTGCCCAGGGCAATGAGCAGTTCTTC.

This chain links TRBV28 with TRBJ1-4; D is perhaps TRBD1 (5 bases). The CDR3 runs 13 residues. Looked up from germline, CDR1 is MDHEN and CDR2 is SYDVKM. V lost 4 bases and J 7 bases, leaving 10 bases between the germline ends. As DNA, the CDR3 is TGTGCCAGCAGTTCCCCCCAGGGTGAAAAACTGTTTTTT. Translating gives CASSSPQGEKLFF. The complete variable domain, with remaining parts taken from reference TRBV28 and TRBJ1-4, reads DVKVTQSSRYLVKRTGEKVFLECVQDMDHENMFWYRQDPGLGLRLIYFSYDVKMKEKGDIPEGYSVSREKKERFSLILESASTNQTSMYLCASSSPQGEKLFFGSGTQLSVL.